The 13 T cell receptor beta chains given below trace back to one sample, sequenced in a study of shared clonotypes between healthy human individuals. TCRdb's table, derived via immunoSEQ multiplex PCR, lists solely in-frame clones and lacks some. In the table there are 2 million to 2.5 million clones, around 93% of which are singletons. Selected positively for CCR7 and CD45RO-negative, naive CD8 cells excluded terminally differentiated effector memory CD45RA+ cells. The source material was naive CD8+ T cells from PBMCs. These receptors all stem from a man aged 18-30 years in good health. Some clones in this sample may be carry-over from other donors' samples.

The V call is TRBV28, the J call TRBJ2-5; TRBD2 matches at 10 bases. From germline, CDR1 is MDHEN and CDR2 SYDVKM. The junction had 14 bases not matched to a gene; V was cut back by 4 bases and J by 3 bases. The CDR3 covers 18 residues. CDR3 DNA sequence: TGTGCCAGCAGTTCATTCGACTTCAGCGGGAGGGAAAAAGAGACCCAGTACTTC. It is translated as CASSSFDFSGREKETQYF.

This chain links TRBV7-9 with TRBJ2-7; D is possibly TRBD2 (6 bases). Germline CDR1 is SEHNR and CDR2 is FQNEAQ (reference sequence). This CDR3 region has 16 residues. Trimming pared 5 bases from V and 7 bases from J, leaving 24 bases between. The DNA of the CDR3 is TGTGCCAGCAGCCCCCCCCCGGGGAGGCAGTTTCGGGAGCAGTACTTC. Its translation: CASSPPPGRQFREQYF.

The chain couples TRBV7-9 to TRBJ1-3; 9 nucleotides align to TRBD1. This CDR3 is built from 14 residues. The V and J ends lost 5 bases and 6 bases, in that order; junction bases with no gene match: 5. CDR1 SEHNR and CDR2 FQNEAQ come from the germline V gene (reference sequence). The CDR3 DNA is TGTGCCAGCAGCCCAGACAGGGGGGCAAACACCATATATTTT. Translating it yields CASSPDRGANTIYF.

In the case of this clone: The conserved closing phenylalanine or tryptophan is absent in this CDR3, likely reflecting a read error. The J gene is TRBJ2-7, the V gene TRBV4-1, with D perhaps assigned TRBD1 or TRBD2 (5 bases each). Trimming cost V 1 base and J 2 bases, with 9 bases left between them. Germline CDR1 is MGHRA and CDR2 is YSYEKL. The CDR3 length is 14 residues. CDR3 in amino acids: CASSQVTGPYEQYL. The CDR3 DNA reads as TGCGCCAGCAGCCAAGTAACGGGGCCCTACGAGCAGTACCTC.

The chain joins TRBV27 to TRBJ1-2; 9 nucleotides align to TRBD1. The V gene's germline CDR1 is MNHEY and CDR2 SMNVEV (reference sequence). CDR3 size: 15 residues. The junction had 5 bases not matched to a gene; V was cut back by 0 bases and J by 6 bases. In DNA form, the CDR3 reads TGTGCCAGCAGTTTATCGGCGGGACAGGGTAATGGCTACACCTTC. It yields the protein CASSLSAGQGNGYTF.

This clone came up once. The CDR3 DNA is TGTGCCGGGGGGACAGTGCTTGGAAACACCATATATTTT. It is translated as CAGGTVLGNTIYF. V and J are TRBV6-1 and TRBJ1-3; 7 bases match TRBD1. The V and J ends lost 11 bases and 3 bases, in that order; junction bases with no gene match: 7. The germline gives CDR1 MNHNS, CDR2 SASEGT. The CDR3 totals 13 residues.

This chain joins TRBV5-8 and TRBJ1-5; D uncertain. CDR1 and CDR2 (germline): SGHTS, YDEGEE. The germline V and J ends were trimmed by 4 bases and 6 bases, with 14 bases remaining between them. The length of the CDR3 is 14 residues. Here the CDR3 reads CASSLQVTPQPQHF. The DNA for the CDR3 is TGTGCCAGCAGCCTTCAGGTTACCCCTCAGCCCCAGCATTTT.

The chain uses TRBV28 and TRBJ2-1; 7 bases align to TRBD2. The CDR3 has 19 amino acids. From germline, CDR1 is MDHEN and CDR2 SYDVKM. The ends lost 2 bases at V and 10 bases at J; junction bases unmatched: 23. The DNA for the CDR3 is TGTGCCAGCAGTTTACCCCCTCCTCCTCGGCGGGAGCCTTGGTTCGAGCAGTTCTTC. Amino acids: CASSLPPPPRREPWFEQFF.

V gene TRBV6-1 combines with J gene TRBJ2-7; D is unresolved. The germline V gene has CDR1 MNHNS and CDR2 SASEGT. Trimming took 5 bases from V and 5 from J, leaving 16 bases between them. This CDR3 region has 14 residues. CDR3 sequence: CASSTGPLGNEQYF. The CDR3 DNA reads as TGTGCCAGCAGTACCGGGCCACTCGGAAACGAGCAGTACTTC.

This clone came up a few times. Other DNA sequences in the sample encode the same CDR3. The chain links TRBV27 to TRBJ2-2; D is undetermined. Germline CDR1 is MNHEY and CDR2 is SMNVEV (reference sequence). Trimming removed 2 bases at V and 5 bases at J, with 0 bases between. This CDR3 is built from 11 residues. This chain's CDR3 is CASSLTGELFF. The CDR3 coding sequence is TGTGCCAGCAGTTTAACCGGGGAGCTGTTTTTT.

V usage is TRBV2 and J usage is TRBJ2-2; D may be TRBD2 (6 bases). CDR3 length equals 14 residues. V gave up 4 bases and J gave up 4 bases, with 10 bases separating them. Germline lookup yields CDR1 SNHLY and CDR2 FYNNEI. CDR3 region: CASSVGGSTGELFF. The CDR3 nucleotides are TGTGCCAGCAGTGTCGGAGGGAGCACCGGGGAGCTGTTTTTT.

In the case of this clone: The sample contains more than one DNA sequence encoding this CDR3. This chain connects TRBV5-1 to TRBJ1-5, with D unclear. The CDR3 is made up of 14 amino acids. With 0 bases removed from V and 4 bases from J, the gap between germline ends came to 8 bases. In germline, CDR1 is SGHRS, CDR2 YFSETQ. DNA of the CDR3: TGCGCCAGCAGCTTGGCAGGTGGGAATCAGCCCCAGCATTTT. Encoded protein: CASSLAGGNQPQHF. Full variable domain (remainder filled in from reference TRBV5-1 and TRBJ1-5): KAGVTQTPRYLIKTRGQQVTLSCSPISGHRSVSWYQQTPGQGLQFLFEYFSETQRNKGNFPGRFSGRQFSNSRSEMNVSTLELGDSALYLCASSLAGGNQPQHFGDGTRLSIL.

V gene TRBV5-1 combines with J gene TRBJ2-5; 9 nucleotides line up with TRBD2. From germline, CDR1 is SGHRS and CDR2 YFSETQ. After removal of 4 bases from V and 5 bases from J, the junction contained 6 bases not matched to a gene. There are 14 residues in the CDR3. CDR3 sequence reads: CASSVGTSRETQYF. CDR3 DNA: TGCGCCAGCAGCGTGGGGACTAGCCGGGAGACCCAGTACTTC. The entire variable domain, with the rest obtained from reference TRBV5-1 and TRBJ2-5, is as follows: KAGVTQTPRYLIKTRGQQVTLSCSPISGHRSVSWYQQTPGQGLQFLFEYFSETQRNKGNFPGRFSGRQFSNSRSEMNVSTLELGDSALYLCASSVGTSRETQYFGPGTRLLVL.